The rows below give T cell receptor beta chains drawn from one sample of a study of cytomegalovirus exposure and HLA in healthy donors. The table came from immunoSEQ multiplex PCR; TCRdb's copy has only in-frame clones and leaves some out. The table has about 150,000 clones, around two thirds seen once; the top ten hold 1.5% to 2%. The material sequenced was PBMCs. Source of these receptors: a woman younger than 30 in good health and CMV-seronegative. The CDR3 runs from the conserved cysteine through the conserved F or W. Fields, in order: clone size, V gene, CDR3 protein. Size is omitted from some rows. Given values are once, few, many or a class for expanded clones.

size: once
V: TRBV6-5
CDR3: CASASRDSYGYTF

size: few
V: TRBV5-6
CDR3: CASSRTGSGEKLFF

size: once
V: TRBV14
CDR3: CASSLSPGSVPETQYF

size: few
V: TRBV11-3
CDR3: CASSFVSGTGDRNTIYF

size: few
V: TRBV5-6
CDR3: CASSVVRDKGRNEQFF

size: few
V: TRBV5-1
CDR3: CASTSGQGGFNEKLFF

size: .
V: TRBV10-3
CDR3: CAIRGQGVDTEAFF

size: few
V: TRBV6-5
CDR3: CASSDYRAADGYTF

size: .
V: TRBV7-2
CDR3: CASSLATGHGYTF

size: once
V: TRBV19
CDR3: CASSMGQGTYNEQFF

size: .
V: TRBV19
CDR3: CATRLPGSVRNTEAFF

size: .
V: TRBV19
CDR3: CASSITGTNTEAFF

size: .
V: TRBV4-1
CDR3: CASRPGTLVRDTIYF

size: .
V: TRBV6-1
CDR3: CASSGGQGRTDTQYF

size: .
V: TRBV6-6
CDR3: CASSYWQGAGANVLTF

size: once
V: TRBV7-8
CDR3: CASIQGTGNTEAFF

size: .
V: TRBV5-4
CDR3: CASSLAGLAGGVNEQFF

size: few
V: TRBV6-6
CDR3: CASSREVEHEQYF

size: .
V: TRBV5-4
CDR3: CASSLNREGYTF

size: .
V: TRBV2
CDR3: CASSPDSNSNQPQHF

size: .
V: TRBV7-2
CDR3: CASSLRTDYNEQFF

size: .
V: TRBV6-1
CDR3: CASGREGSYNEQFF

size: .
V: TRBV6-1
CDR3: CASTYRGSLYEQYF

size: few
V: TRBV15
CDR3: CATSRDLPTGGGELFF

size: .
V: TRBV7-9
CDR3: CSSSVRRGQANTEAFF

size: .
V: TRBV7-9
CDR3: CASSPTFLVAENTGELFF

size: .
V: TRBV14
CDR3: CASSLLTSGVTDTQYF

size: .
V: TRBV27
CDR3: CASRGKGAYGYTF

size: .
V: TRBV30
CDR3: CAWRGETEAFF

size: few
V: TRBV27
CDR3: CASSFFPGEQFF

size: few
V: TRBV19
CDR3: CASSIEDTGSPLHF

size: .
V: TRBV15
CDR3: CATSTRQGPNEKLFF

size: .
V: TRBV2
CDR3: CASSRQGVHQPQHF

size: .
V: TRBV4-3
CDR3: CASSQENRGQFPGELFF

size: .
V: TRBV10-2
CDR3: CASSLLTGGDSYNEQFF

size: .
V: TRBV7-6
CDR3: CASSQGTNLVRVPETQYF

size: .
V: TRBV10-2
CDR3: CASRGTQGNQPQHF

size: .
V: TRBV7-2
CDR3: CASTKGWGRGNQPQHF

size: .
V: TRBV7-9
CDR3: CASSFTGVTYGYTF

size: .
V: TRBV10-3
CDR3: CAIKVGGLYEQYF

size: few
V: TRBV5-6
CDR3: CASSRKTGGPGELFF

size: few
V: TRBV5-1
CDR3: CASSLGYRSSGNTIYF

size: .
V: TRBV28
CDR3: CASSLFAGGANEQFF

size: .
V: TRBV5-1
CDR3: CASSAGQVSSYEQYF

size: .
V: TRBV11-3
CDR3: CASSPGTGNEQYF

size: .
V: TRBV2
CDR3: CASSQGSGSQETQYF

size: .
V: TRBV27
CDR3: CASSFSPDTKGGYTF

size: .
V: TRBV9
CDR3: CASSPDTAGNSPLHF

size: .
V: TRBV30
CDR3: CAWSVVGGYTDTQYF

size: .
V: TRBV30
CDR3: CAWSVTEGNTIYF

size: .
V: TRBV7-9
CDR3: CASIRDRGLYGYTF

size: .
V: TRBV18
CDR3: CASSPDRATYGYTF

size: .
V: TRBV7-9
CDR3: CASSFGDRGYGYTF

size: .
V: TRBV5-5
CDR3: CASSFGQFYSGANVLTF

size: .
V: TRBV5-1
CDR3: CASSLSAGTGGGTQYF

size: .
V: TRBV27
CDR3: CASSWFKGNGELFF

size: few
V: TRBV6-5
CDR3: CASSATTGDGYTF